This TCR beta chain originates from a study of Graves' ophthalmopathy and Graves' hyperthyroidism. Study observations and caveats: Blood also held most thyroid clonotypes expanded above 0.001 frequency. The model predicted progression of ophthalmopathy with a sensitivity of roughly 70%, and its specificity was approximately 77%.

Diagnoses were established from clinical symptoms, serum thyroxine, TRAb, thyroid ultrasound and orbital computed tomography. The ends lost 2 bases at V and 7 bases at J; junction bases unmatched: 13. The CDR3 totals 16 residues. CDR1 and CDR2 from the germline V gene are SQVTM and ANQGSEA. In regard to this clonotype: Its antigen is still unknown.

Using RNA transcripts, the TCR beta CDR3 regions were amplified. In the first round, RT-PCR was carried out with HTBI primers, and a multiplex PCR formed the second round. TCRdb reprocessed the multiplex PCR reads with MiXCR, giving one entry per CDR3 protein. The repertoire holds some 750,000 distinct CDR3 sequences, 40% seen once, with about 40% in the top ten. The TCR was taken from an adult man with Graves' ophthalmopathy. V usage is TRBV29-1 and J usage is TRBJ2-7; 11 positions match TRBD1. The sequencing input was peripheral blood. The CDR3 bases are TGCAGCGTTGAAACCCCGGGACAGGGGGTGGCGAGTGAGCAGTACTTC. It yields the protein CSVETPGQGVASEQYF.